Described below is a single T cell receptor beta chain sequence and its context. The antigen is unknown. The junction differs from germline at one of its ends, possibly a read error. This sample is part of a study of T cell repertoires in cytomegalovirus infection. Study as a whole: HLA-B-restricted CMV epitopes that are well studied were used alongside recently identified HLA-C-restricted ones. Shared public TCR beta signatures pointed to both CMV infection and a matching HLA type.

One entry per CDR3 protein, called by TCRdb with MiXCR from the reads. The table shows about 830,000 distinct CDR3 sequences, with 30% to 35% occurring only once. In germline, CDR1 is MDHEN, CDR2 SYDVKM. The CDR3 is 13 residues long. Points from the study as a whole: Public TCR beta family frequency separated CMV-and-HLA carriers, including in an independent cohort. HLA-C-restricted CMV-specific TCR beta clonotypes prevailed in the ex vivo response.

V and J are TRBV28 and TRBJ1-1; weak D call: TRBD1 (5 bases). The sequences come from cultured CD8+ T cells from PBMCs, collected from culture after CMV antigen stimulation. This receptor was obtained from a human donor in good health (CMV status not recorded). Some clones in this sample may be carry-over from other donors' samples. The chain's CDR3 is CVSSLFVQGEAFF. CDR3 bases: TGTGTCAGCAGTTTATTTGTGCAGGGCGAAGCTTTCTTT.